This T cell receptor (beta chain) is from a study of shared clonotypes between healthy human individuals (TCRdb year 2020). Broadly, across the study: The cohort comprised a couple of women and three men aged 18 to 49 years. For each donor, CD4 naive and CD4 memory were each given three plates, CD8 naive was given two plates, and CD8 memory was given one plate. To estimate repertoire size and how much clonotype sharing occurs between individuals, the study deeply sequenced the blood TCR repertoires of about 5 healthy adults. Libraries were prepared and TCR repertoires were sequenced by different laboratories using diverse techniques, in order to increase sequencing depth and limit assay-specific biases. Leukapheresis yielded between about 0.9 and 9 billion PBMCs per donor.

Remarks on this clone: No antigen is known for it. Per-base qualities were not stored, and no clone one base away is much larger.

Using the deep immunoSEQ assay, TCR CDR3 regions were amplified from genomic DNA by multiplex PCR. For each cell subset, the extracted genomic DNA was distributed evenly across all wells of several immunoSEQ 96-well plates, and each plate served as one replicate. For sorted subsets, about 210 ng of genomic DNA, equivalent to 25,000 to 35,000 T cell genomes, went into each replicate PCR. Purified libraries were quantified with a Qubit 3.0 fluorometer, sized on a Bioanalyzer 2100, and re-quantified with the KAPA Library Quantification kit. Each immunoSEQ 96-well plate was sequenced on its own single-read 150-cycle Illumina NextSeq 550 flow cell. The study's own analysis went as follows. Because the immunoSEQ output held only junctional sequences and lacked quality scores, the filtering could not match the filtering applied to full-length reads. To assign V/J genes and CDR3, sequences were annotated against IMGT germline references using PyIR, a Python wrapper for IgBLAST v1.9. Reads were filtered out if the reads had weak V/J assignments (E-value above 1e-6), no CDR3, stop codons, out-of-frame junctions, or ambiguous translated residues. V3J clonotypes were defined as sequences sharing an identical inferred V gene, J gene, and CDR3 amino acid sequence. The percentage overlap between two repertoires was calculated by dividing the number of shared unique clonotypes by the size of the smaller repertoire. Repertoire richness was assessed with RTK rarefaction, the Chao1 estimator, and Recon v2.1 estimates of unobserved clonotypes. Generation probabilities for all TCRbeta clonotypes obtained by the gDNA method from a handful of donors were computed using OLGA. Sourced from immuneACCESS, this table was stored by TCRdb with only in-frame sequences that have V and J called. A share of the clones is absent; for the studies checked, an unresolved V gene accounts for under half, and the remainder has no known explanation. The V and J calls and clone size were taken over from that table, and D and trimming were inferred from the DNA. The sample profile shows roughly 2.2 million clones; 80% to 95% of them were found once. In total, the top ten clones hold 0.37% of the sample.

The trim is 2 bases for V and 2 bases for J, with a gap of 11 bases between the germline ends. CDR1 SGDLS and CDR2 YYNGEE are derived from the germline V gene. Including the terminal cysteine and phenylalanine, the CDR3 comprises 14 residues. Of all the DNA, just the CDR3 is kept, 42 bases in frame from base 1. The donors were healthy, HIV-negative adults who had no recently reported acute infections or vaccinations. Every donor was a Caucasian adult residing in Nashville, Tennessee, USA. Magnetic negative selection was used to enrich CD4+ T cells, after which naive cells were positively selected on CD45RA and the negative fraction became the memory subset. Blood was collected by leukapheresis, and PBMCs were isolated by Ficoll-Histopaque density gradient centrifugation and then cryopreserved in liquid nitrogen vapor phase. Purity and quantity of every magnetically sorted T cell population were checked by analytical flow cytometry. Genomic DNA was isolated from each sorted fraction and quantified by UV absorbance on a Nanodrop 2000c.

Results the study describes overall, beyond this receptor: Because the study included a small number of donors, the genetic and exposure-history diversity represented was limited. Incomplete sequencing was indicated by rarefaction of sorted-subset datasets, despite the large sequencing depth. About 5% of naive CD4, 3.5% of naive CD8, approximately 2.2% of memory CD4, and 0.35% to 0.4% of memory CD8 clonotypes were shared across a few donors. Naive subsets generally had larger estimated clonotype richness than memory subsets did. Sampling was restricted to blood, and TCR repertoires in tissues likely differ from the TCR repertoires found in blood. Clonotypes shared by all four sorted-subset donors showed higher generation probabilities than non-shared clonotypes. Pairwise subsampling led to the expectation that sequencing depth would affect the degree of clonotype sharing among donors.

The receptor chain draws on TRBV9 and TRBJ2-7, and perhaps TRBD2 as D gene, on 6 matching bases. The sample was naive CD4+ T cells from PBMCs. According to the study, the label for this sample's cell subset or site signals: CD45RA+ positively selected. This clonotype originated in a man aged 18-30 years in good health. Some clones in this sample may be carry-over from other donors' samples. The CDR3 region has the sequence CASSVSGLPYEQYF. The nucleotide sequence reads TGTGCCAGCAGCGTCTCGGGACTCCCCTACGAGCAGTACTTC.